This T cell receptor (beta chain) emerged from a study of cytomegalovirus exposure and HLA in healthy donors. Both 60 Vbeta primers and 13 Jbeta primers went into the PCR. The data were produced by immunoSEQ multiplex PCR, yet TCRdb's version contains in-frame clones alone and is incomplete. The table includes fewer than 80,000 clones, over 60% detected once. The CDR3 runs to 13 residues. Germline V gene lookup returns CDR1 SQVTM and CDR2 ANQGSEA. V shed 7 bases, J shed 7 bases, and the junction held 6 bases outside the gene matches. The chain has TRBV29-1 and TRBJ1-6; TRBD1 aligns across 8 bases. The TCR comes from a woman under 40 in good health and CMV-seronegative. Sequencing input: PBMCs. CDR3 sequence: CSAGQGGNSPLHF. As DNA, the CDR3 is TGCAGCGCTGGACAGGGCGGGAATTCACCCCTCCACTTT.